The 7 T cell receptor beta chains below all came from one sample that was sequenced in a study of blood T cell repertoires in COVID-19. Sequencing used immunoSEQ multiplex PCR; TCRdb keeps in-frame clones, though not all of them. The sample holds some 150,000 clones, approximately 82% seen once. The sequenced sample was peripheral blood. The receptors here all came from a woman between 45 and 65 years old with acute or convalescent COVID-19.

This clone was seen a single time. CDR3 region: CASSLSGLADNEQFF. CDR3 nucleotides: TGTGCCAGTAGTCTTTCGGGACTGGCAGACAATGAGCAGTTCTTC. The V call is TRBV19, the J call TRBJ2-1, with D tentatively TRBD2 (6 bases). This CDR3 contains 15 residues. Deletions cut 5 bases from V and 5 bases from J, with 16 bases between. Germline CDR1 and CDR2: LNHDA and SQIVND (reference sequence).

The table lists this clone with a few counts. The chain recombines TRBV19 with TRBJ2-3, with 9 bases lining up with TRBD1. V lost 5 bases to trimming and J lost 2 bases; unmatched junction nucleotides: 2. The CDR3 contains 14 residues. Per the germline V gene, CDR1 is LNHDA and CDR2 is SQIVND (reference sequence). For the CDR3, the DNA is TGTGCCAGTAGTTGGGACAGGGTCACAGATACGCAGTATTTT. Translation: CASSWDRVTDTQYF. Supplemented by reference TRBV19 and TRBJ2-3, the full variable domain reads DGGITQSPKYLFRKEGQNVTLSCEQNLNHDAMYWYRQDPGQGLRLIYYSQIVNDFQKGDIAEGYSVSREKKESFPLTVTSAQKNPTAFYLCASSWDRVTDTQYFGPGTRLTVL.

CDR3 region: CANEAESRGTNKNIQYF. The DNA for the CDR3 is TGTGCCAATGAAGCCGAATCGAGGGGGACTAACAAAAACATTCAGTACTTC. V and J are TRBV5-4 and TRBJ2-4, with D tentatively TRBD2 (7 bases). Germline V lookup: CDR1 SGHNT, CDR2 YYREEE (reference sequence). This CDR3 region has 17 residues. Trimming took off 9 bases at V and 3 bases at J, with 25 bases between the two ends.

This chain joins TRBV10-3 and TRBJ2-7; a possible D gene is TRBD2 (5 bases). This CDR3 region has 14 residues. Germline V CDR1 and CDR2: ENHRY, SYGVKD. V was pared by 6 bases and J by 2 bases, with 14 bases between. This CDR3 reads CAIRGAGLAYEQYF. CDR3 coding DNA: TGTGCCATCAGAGGTGCGGGCCTCGCCTACGAGCAGTACTTC.

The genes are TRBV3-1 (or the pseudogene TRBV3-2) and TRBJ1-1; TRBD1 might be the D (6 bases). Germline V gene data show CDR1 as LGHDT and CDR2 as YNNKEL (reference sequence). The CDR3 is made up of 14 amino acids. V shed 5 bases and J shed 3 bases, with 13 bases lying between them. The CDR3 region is CASSWRGRDTEAFF. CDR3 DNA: TGTGCCAGCAGCTGGCGGGGGCGCGACACTGAAGCTTTCTTT.

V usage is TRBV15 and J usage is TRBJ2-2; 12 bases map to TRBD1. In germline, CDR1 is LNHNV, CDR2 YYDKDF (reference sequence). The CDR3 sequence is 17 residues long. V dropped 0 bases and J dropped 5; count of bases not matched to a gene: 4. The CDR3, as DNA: TGTGCCACCAGCAGAGATTCGGGACAGGGGGCAACCGGGGAGCTGTTTTTT. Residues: CATSRDSGQGATGELFF. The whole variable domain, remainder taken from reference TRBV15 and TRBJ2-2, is DAMVIQNPRYQVTQFGKPVTLSCSQTLNHNVMYWYQQKSSQAPKLLFHYYDKDFNNEADTPDNFQSRRPNTSFCFLDIRSPGLGDTAMYLCATSRDSGQGATGELFFGEGSRLTVL.

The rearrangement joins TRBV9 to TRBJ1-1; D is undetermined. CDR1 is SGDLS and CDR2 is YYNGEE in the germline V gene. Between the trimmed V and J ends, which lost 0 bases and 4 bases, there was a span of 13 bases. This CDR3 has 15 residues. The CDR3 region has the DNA TGTGCCAGCAGCGTAGGTCGTCGGCCAGGCACTGAAGCTTTCTTT. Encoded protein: CASSVGRRPGTEAFF.